This entry is about one T cell receptor (beta chain). Its antigen is not identified. The sample is drawn from a study of chemoradiotherapy in HPV16-positive cancers. Study context: Candidate HPV-specific clones and shared TCR motifs came from a couple of HPV16-positive patients. Study-level points and caveats: Candidate HPV-specific clones and E7-related TCR motifs grew in tumor during treatment. HPV-specific T cells were functionally defined from only a couple of HPV16-positive patients.

Generated by immunoSEQ multiplex PCR, the TCRdb table keeps only in-frame clones and is missing some. The sample shows 55,000 to 85,000 clones, roughly 86% of them seen only once. The CDR3 extends over 15 amino acids. Germline loops: CDR1 MNHEY, CDR2 SMNVEV (reference sequence). J was trimmed by 4 bases and V by 8 bases; bases with no gene match: 8. The sequence was obtained from a human donor with HPV-associated anogenital cancer. The rearrangement joins TRBV27 to TRBJ2-2; 9 positions agree with TRBD1. This sample comprised blood, obtained from a patient who underwent chemoradiotherapy. The CDR3 is CASGWDRVITGELFF. For the CDR3, the DNA is TGTGCCAGCGGGTGGGACAGGGTGATCACCGGGGAGCTGTTTTTT.